This T cell receptor (beta chain) was observed in a study of blood T cell repertoires in COVID-19. On the study more broadly: The United States, Italy and Spain supplied acute and convalescent COVID-19 samples.

This CDR3 is built from 15 residues. Germline CDR1 SGHRS, CDR2 YFSETQ. Trimming cost V 4 bases and J 2 bases; bases outside gene matches: 6. Some clones are missing from TCRdb's copy, which holds only in-frame ones; the method was immunoSEQ multiplex PCR. The sample consists of roughly 360,000 clones, around 87% of them appearing once. Study members were between about 18 and 90 years old and lived in fewer than 30 US regions. Cohorts were based on clinical histories the participants reported. Sequences were obtained from PBMCs or T cells enriched from blood (not recorded which). The rearrangement uses TRBV5-1 and TRBJ2-3, with TRBD1 matching 8 bases. This sequence originates from a woman between 25 and 40 years old with acute COVID-19. Here the CDR3 DNA reads TGCGCCAGCAGCGCCGGACAGGGTATCACAGATACGCAGTATTTT. Translating it yields CASSAGQGITDTQYF.